The rows below give T cell receptor beta chains drawn from one sample of a study of cytomegalovirus exposure and HLA in healthy donors. The protocol was immunoSEQ multiplex PCR, while the TCRdb copy is restricted to in-frame clones and leaves out a portion. The sample consists of about 160,000 clones, approximately 90% of them appearing once. The source material was PBMCs. The receptors originated from a man aged 18-30 years in good health and CMV-seronegative. CDR3s include the opening cysteine and the closing phenylalanine or tryptophan. Each record gives: CDR3 protein, CDR3 DNA, clone size, D gene, V gene, J gene. A D gene is named only where the DNA matches it firmly. Rows give clone size only sometimes, using once, few, many, or a class for an expanded clone.

CDR3: CASSEISTDTQYF
DNA: TGTGCCAGCAGTGAGATATCCACAGATACGCAGTATTTT
size: -
D: -
V: TRBV6-5
J: TRBJ2-3

CDR3: CASSPGVQGGGYTF
DNA: TGCGCCAGCAGCCCCGGAGTCCAGGGCGGTGGCTACACCTTC
size: -
D: -
V: TRBV4-1
J: TRBJ1-2

CDR3: CASGSRGLADTQYF
DNA: TGTGCCAGCGGGAGCAGGGGGCTTGCAGATACGCAGTATTTT
size: few
D: TRBD1
V: TRBV28
J: TRBJ2-3

CDR3: CATTTGQGTYGYTF
DNA: TGTGCCACCACGACCGGACAGGGGACCTATGGCTACACCTTC
size: -
D: TRBD1
V: TRBV19
J: TRBJ1-2

CDR3: CASSSTRAGGETQYF
DNA: TGTGCCAGCAGTTCCACCCGGGCGGGGGGGGAGACCCAGTACTTC
size: -
D: TRBD2
V: TRBV28
J: TRBJ2-5

CDR3: CASSLGQQETQYF
DNA: TGTGCCAGCAGTTTAGGGCAACAAGAGACCCAGTACTTC
size: -
D: -
V: TRBV27
J: TRBJ2-5

CDR3: CASSQEITGGSGELFF
DNA: TGCGCCAGCAGCCAAGAAATAACAGGGGGGTCCGGGGAGCTGTTTTTT
size: -
D: TRBD1
V: TRBV4-1
J: TRBJ2-2

CDR3: CASSLPGPSNQPQHF
DNA: TGTGCCAGCAGTTTACCCGGTCCGAGCAATCAGCCCCAGCATTTT
size: -
D: -
V: TRBV28
J: TRBJ1-5

CDR3: CASSRDSGTHNEQFF
DNA: TGCGCCAGCAGCCGCGATAGCGGGACCCACAATGAGCAGTTCTTC
size: -
D: TRBD2
V: TRBV5-1
J: TRBJ2-1

CDR3: CASSEVRQAQETQYF
DNA: TGTGCCAGCAGTGAAGTCCGCCAGGCACAAGAGACCCAGTACTTC
size: -
D: -
V: TRBV2
J: TRBJ2-5

CDR3: CASSLAHIQAAGANVLTF
DNA: TGTGCCAGCAGCTTGGCCCATATCCAAGCGGCTGGGGCCAACGTCCTGACTTTC
size: -
D: -
V: TRBV5-6
J: TRBJ2-6

CDR3: CASSELVAQHF
DNA: TGTGCCAGCAGTGAGCTAGTAGCCCAGCATTTT
size: -
D: -
V: TRBV28
J: TRBJ1-5

CDR3: CASSLPTGDWETQYF
DNA: TGTGCCAGCAGCCTTCCCACAGGGGATTGGGAGACCCAGTACTTC
size: -
D: TRBD1
V: TRBV5-4
J: TRBJ2-5

CDR3: CASSWTQGGTDTQYF
DNA: TGCGCCAGCAGCTGGACACAGGGTGGCACAGATACGCAGTATTTT
size: -
D: -
V: TRBV5-1
J: TRBJ2-3

CDR3: CASSYRDRGGEQYF
DNA: TGTGCCAGCAGCTACCGGGACAGGGGAGGGGAGCAGTACTTC
size: -
D: TRBD1
V: TRBV6-1
J: TRBJ2-7

CDR3: CASSYRTGEHYGYTF
DNA: TGTGCCAGCAGTTACCGGACAGGGGAACACTATGGCTACACCTTC
size: -
D: TRBD1
V: TRBV6-5
J: TRBJ1-2

CDR3: CASQNPNRPNYGYTF
DNA: TGTGCCAGTCAGAACCCCAACAGGCCCAACTATGGCTACACCTTC
size: -
D: -
V: TRBV2
J: TRBJ1-2

CDR3: CASRLSGRVRETQYF
DNA: TGTGCCAGCAGGCTGAGCGGGAGGGTACGTGAGACCCAGTACTTC
size: -
D: TRBD2
V: TRBV6-5
J: TRBJ2-5

CDR3: CASSLVGGGLQETQYF
DNA: TGCGCCAGCAGCTTGGTAGGGGGGGGTCTCCAAGAGACCCAGTACTTC
size: once
D: -
V: TRBV5-1
J: TRBJ2-5

CDR3: CASSSQQGNYGYTF
DNA: TGTGCCAGCAGCAGCCAACAGGGGAACTATGGCTACACCTTC
size: -
D: TRBD1
V: TRBV28
J: TRBJ1-2

CDR3: CASSPSQTGGSPLHF
DNA: TGTGCCAGCAGTCCGTCTCAGACAGGAGGTTCACCCCTCCACTTT
size: -
D: -
V: TRBV6-5
J: TRBJ1-6

CDR3: CASSQPAGTSTDTQYF
DNA: TGTGCCAGCAGCCAACCTGCCGGGACAAGCACAGATACGCAGTATTTT
size: few
D: -
V: TRBV4-2
J: TRBJ2-3

CDR3: CASSLTPWRDDYNEKLFF
DNA: TGTGCCAGCAGTTTAACCCCCTGGCGAGATGACTATAATGAAAAACTGTTTTTT
size: -
D: -
V: TRBV28
J: TRBJ1-4

CDR3: CASSFDMGQEKLFF
DNA: TGTGCCAGCAGCTTCGACATGGGGCAGGAAAAACTGTTTTTT
size: -
D: -
V: TRBV5-4
J: TRBJ1-4

CDR3: CASSLITGGIYEQYF
DNA: TGTGCCAGCAGCTTAATAACAGGGGGAATCTACGAGCAGTACTTC
size: -
D: TRBD1
V: TRBV7-2
J: TRBJ2-7

CDR3: CASSYPGKEGYTF
DNA: TGTGCCAGCAGCTATCCGGGGAAGGAAGGCTACACCTTC
size: once
D: -
V: TRBV5-4
J: TRBJ1-2

CDR3: CASSYGGSSSYNEQFF
DNA: TGTGCCAGCAGTTACGGAGGCAGCTCCTCCTACAATGAGCAGTTCTTC
size: -
D: -
V: TRBV6-6
J: TRBJ2-1

CDR3: CASSLYRGITGNTIYF
DNA: TGTGCCAGCAGCTTATACAGGGGGATCACTGGAAACACCATATATTTT
size: -
D: TRBD1
V: TRBV5-6
J: TRBJ1-3

CDR3: CASSAPTGVGTEAFF
DNA: TGTGCCAGCAGTGCCCCGACAGGGGTAGGCACTGAAGCTTTCTTT
size: -
D: TRBD1
V: TRBV6-1
J: TRBJ1-1

CDR3: CASSYGLTHEKLFF
DNA: TGTGCCAGCAGTTACGGGCTGACCCATGAAAAACTGTTTTTT
size: -
D: -
V: TRBV6-5
J: TRBJ1-4

CDR3: CASSLVLPGRIKTQYF
DNA: TGTGCCAGCAGCTTAGTGTTACCAGGGAGGATAAAGACCCAGTACTTC
size: once
D: -
V: TRBV7-8
J: TRBJ2-5

CDR3: CASSDQGLDQPQHF
DNA: TGTGCCAGCAGTGACCAGGGCTTGGATCAGCCCCAGCATTTT
size: -
D: -
V: TRBV2
J: TRBJ1-5

CDR3: CASSQGGGITDTQYF
DNA: TGCGCCAGCAGCCAAGGTGGGGGGATCACAGATACGCAGTATTTT
size: -
D: -
V: TRBV4-1
J: TRBJ2-3

CDR3: CASSPDMDNEQFF
DNA: TGCGCCAGCAGCCCTGACATGGACAATGAGCAGTTCTTC
size: -
D: -
V: TRBV5-1
J: TRBJ2-1

CDR3: CASSDFGEKFF
DNA: TGCGCCAGCAGTGACTTCGGGGAAAAGTTCTTC
size: few
D: -
V: TRBV10-1
J: TRBJ2-1